The 28 T cell receptor beta chains below all came from one sample that was sequenced in a study of identical twins. TCRdb reanalysed the 5' RACE reads using MiXCR and keeps one entry per CDR3 protein. Of about 690,000 distinct CDR3 sequences in the sample, around 6% were seen once. The sample consisted of naive T cells sorted from blood. The source of these receptors is a man younger than 30 in good health.

At least ten counts were recorded for this clonotype. The chain combines TRBV29-1 with TRBJ1-6; possible D gene TRBD1, 6 bases. Trimming took off 5 bases at V and 6 bases at J, with 11 bases between the two ends. This CDR3 is built from 13 residues. The germline gives CDR1 SQVTM, CDR2 ANQGSEA. This CDR3 reads CSVQTGSNSPLHF. The CDR3 DNA reads TGCAGCGTTCAAACAGGGTCTAATTCACCCCTCCACTTT.

V usage is TRBV18 and J usage is TRBJ2-6; 10 positions match TRBD1. The CDR3 sequence is 18 residues long. CDR1 and CDR2 from the germline V gene are KGHSH and LQKENI. Trimming took 5 bases from V and 0 from J; bases not matched to a gene: 7. The CDR3 nucleotides read TGTGCCAGCTCAGTCCAGGGACAGGGGAGCTCTGGGGCCAACGTCCTGACTTTC. The encoded protein is CASSVQGQGSSGANVLTF.

Many counts were recorded for this clonotype. V is TRBV20-1 and J is TRBJ2-3; D not certain. Trimming left V 7 bases short and J 0 bases short, with 11 bases between. Looked up from germline, CDR1 is DFQATT and CDR2 is SNEGSKA (reference sequence). This CDR3 is 13 amino acids long. The CDR3 region is CSVRMWSTDTQYF. The CDR3 region has the DNA TGCAGTGTGAGGATGTGGAGCACAGATACGCAGTATTTT.

This clonotype has ten or more counts. The chain joins TRBV5-1 to TRBJ2-7, with D uncertain. The V gene lost 4 bases and the J gene lost 3 bases, with 11 bases spanning the gap. This CDR3 spans 13 amino acids. Germline V CDR1 and CDR2: SGHRS, YFSETQ. CDR3 nucleotide sequence: TGCGCCAGCAGCCCACTCCCTTACTACGAGCAGTACGTC. It encodes CASSPLPYYEQYV.

The table lists this clonotype with many counts. This chain connects TRBV27 to TRBJ2-7; TRBD2 is a possible D gene (6 bases). Deletions cut 9 bases from V and 1 base from J, with 16 bases between. This CDR3 has 14 amino acids. Germline V gives CDR1 MNHEY, CDR2 SMNVEV (reference sequence). This CDR3 reads CASGGLGTSYEQYF. The DNA of the CDR3 is TGTGCCAGTGGGGGGTTAGGGACTTCCTACGAGCAGTACTTC.

This clonotype has a handful of counts. The chain uses TRBV12-3 or TRBV12-4 and TRBJ1-5, with 7 bases identical to TRBD1. The CDR3 spans 17 residues. V shed 3 bases and J 0 bases; nucleotides not matched to a gene: 8. CDR3 residues: CASSLVRGIDSNQPQHF. The CDR3 DNA sequence: TGTGCCAGCAGTTTGGTCAGGGGGATAGATAGCAATCAGCCCCAGCATTTT.

This clonotype came up a few times. This rearrangement joins TRBV20-1 to TRBJ2-1; no clear D gene. The V end lost 0 bases, the J end lost 5 bases, and 8 bases lay between the germline ends. The CDR3 extends over 13 amino acids. Germline loops: CDR1 DFQATT, CDR2 SNEGSKA (reference sequence). The CDR3 sequence is CSARDQRDNEQFF. Here the CDR3 DNA reads TGCAGTGCTAGAGATCAGCGCGACAATGAGCAGTTCTTC.

The V and J genes are TRBV7-9 and TRBJ2-2; 9 bases map to TRBD1. The CDR3 has 14 amino acids. Germline CDR1 SEHNR, CDR2 FQNEAQ (reference sequence). J lost 9 bases, V lost 6 bases, and 8 bases had no gene match. This CDR3 is CASRPGTGYRELFF. The CDR3 region has the DNA TGTGCCAGCAGGCCCGGGACAGGGTACCGGGAGCTGTTTTTT.

The gene calls are TRBV6-1 and TRBJ2-3; TRBD2 agrees at 9 bases. J gave up 4 bases and V 9 bases, and 11 bases lay outside the gene matches. The CDR3 has 15 amino acids. The germline CDR1 and CDR2 sequences are MNHNS and SASEGT. CDR3 sequence: CASKLLAGASDTQYF. The CDR3 region has the DNA TGTGCCAGTAAGCTCTTAGCGGGAGCGTCAGATACGCAGTATTTT.

This clonotype was observed many times. The chain couples TRBV6-2 or TRBV6-3 to TRBJ2-7; D is possibly TRBD2 (6 bases). Germline assignment: CDR1 MNHEY and CDR2 SVGEGT. Trimming took off 6 bases at V and 3 bases at J, with 12 bases between the two ends. The CDR3 is 13 amino acids. This chain's CDR3 is CASRLSSDYEQYF. The CDR3 DNA is TGTGCCAGCAGGCTTTCTAGCGACTACGAGCAGTACTTC.

There are many counts of this clonotype. This CDR3 reads CASSQKGTAQFYEQYF. DNA for the CDR3: TGTGCCAGCAGCCAGAAAGGGACAGCCCAGTTCTACGAGCAGTACTTC. The chain couples TRBV7-2 to TRBJ2-7; 7 bases align to TRBD1. The V gene end was trimmed by 5 bases and the J gene end by 3 bases; junction bases not matched to a gene: 13. This CDR3 has 16 amino acids. The V gene's germline CDR1 is SGHTA and CDR2 FQGNSA. The full variable domain, its missing parts supplied by reference TRBV7-2 and TRBJ2-7, is GAGVSQSPSNKVTEKGKDVELRCDPISGHTALYWYRQSLGQGLEFLIYFQGNSAPDKSGLPSDRFSAERTGGSVSTLTIQRTQQEDSAVYLCASSQKGTAQFYEQYFGPGTRLTVT.

The chain couples TRBV5-1 to TRBJ2-4; 9 bases align to TRBD1. Germline V gene sequence: CDR1 SGHRS, CDR2 YFSETQ. The CDR3 is 14 residues long. Germline trimming cut 4 bases from V and 8 bases from J; bases unmatched to any gene: 7. CDR3 sequence: CASSPRTGADIQYF. CDR3 DNA: TGCGCCAGCAGCCCCCGGACAGGGGCGGACATTCAGTACTTC.

The chain is built from TRBV6-5 and TRBJ2-2; tentatively, D is TRBD1 (6 bases). V dropped 2 bases and J dropped 4 bases, with 17 bases sitting between them. CDR3 length: 17 residues. Germline CDR1 MNHEY, CDR2 SVGAGI. The CDR3 DNA follows: TGTGCCAGCAGTTACGGTGAAGGGGGAGTAGCCACCGGGGAGCTGTTTTTT. It specifies CASSYGEGGVATGELFF.

This clonotype was seen only a few times. The chain carries TRBV9 and TRBJ2-2; perhaps TRBD1 as D (6 bases). CDR1 is SGDLS, CDR2 YYNGEE, per germline. Trimming removed 5 bases from V and 1 base from J, with 15 bases in between. There are 16 residues in the CDR3. CDR3 amino acids: CASRAPTGENTGELFF. The CDR3 nucleotides read TGTGCCAGCAGAGCTCCGACAGGAGAGAACACCGGGGAGCTGTTTTTT.

This clonotype was found many times. V is TRBV5-5 and J is TRBJ1-1; D unresolved. The CDR3 loop spans 12 amino acids. The germline V gene has CDR1 SGHKS and CDR2 YYEKEE (reference sequence). V lost 7 bases, J lost 1 base, and 8 bases lay in between. CDR3 nucleotide sequence: TGTGCCAGCCGAACGCCGAACACTGAAGCTTTCTTT. It is translated as CASRTPNTEAFF.

This chain joins TRBV20-1 and TRBJ2-2; 8 bases are shared with TRBD2. The V and J ends lost 8 bases and 3 bases, in that order; junction bases with no gene match: 5. CDR3 length: 13 residues. Per the germline V gene, CDR1 is DFQATT and CDR2 is SNEGSKA (reference sequence). The CDR3, as DNA: TGCAGTTCCAGCGGGAGCGACACCGGGGAGCTGTTTTTT. Protein sequence: CSSSGSDTGELFF.

This sequence joins TRBV29-1 and TRBJ2-7; the D call may be TRBD1 or TRBD2 (5 bases each). This CDR3 is built from 14 residues. V lost 6 bases, J lost 3 bases, and 18 bases lay in between. The germline CDR1 and CDR2 sequences are SQVTM and ANQGSEA. Written as DNA, the CDR3 is TGCAGCGTGAAAGGGACGGTGGTAAACTACGAGCAGTACTTC. The encoded protein is CSVKGTVVNYEQYF.

The chain couples TRBV20-1 to TRBJ2-1; the match to TRBD2 covers 7 bases. This CDR3 is built from 14 residues. V lost 3 bases and J lost 5; bases outside the gene matches: 7. Per germline, CDR1 DFQATT and CDR2 SNEGSKA (reference sequence). This chain's CDR3 is CSARRLADHNEQFF. CDR3 coding DNA: TGCAGTGCTAGGAGGCTAGCGGACCACAATGAGCAGTTCTTC.

The chain joins TRBV4-1 to TRBJ2-4; the D gene is possibly TRBD2 (6 bases). This CDR3 spans 12 amino acids. The germline V gene has CDR1 MGHRA and CDR2 YSYEKL. The germline V and J ends were trimmed by 5 bases and 13 bases, with 15 bases remaining between them. CDR3 amino acids: CASSLVGDLQYF. The CDR3 DNA sequence: TGCGCCAGCAGCTTAGTAGGGGACTTGCAGTACTTC.

The sample holds many counts of this clonotype. The chain uses TRBV28 and TRBJ1-2; 8 bases are a match to TRBD1. J lost 3 bases, V lost 11 bases, and 8 bases had no gene match. The CDR3 totals 13 residues. Germline V gene data show CDR1 as MDHEN and CDR2 as SYDVKM. The CDR3 nucleotides are TGTGCCTTGTATACAGGGGGTGACTATGGCTACACCTTC. Protein product: CALYTGGDYGYTF.

This clonotype was recorded many times. V gene TRBV7-9 combines with J gene TRBJ1-1; D possibly corresponds to TRBD1 (6 bases). V lost 1 base and J 1 base, leaving 10 bases between the germline ends. Germline CDR1 reads SEHNR; CDR2 reads FQNEAQ (reference sequence). This CDR3 has 15 residues. CDR3 DNA: TGTGCCAGCAGCTTAGATACAGGGAGGAACACTGAAGCTTTCTTT. Its translation is CASSLDTGRNTEAFF.

This clonotype was detected a few times. The chain joins TRBV29-1 to TRBJ2-7; D assignment may be TRBD1 or TRBD2 (7 bases each). The ends were cut back, 6 bases at V and 3 bases at J, with 15 bases in the middle. The CDR3 totals 13 residues. CDR1 is SQVTM and CDR2 is ANQGSEA in the germline V gene. CDR3 sequence: CSVGRGGDYEQYF. Written as DNA, the CDR3 is TGCAGCGTCGGCAGGGGGGGGGACTACGAGCAGTACTTC.

The chain joins TRBV9 to TRBJ1-5; no firm D call. This CDR3 has 14 amino acids. The V gene's germline CDR1 is SGDLS and CDR2 YYNGEE. With 0 bases removed from V and 6 bases from J, the gap between germline ends came to 10 bases. CDR3 region: CASSVGTSSQPQHF. CDR3 in DNA: TGTGCCAGCAGCGTAGGTACCTCGAGTCAGCCCCAGCATTTT.

This clonotype was counted at least ten times. The CDR3 spells CAATSPGAYEQYV. The CDR3 DNA is TGTGCCGCGACGTCGCCAGGAGCCTACGAGCAGTACGTC. V is TRBV27 and J is TRBJ2-7; unclear D gene. V lost 11 bases and J lost 2, with 16 bases in between. Germline V gene data show CDR1 as MNHEY and CDR2 as SMNVEV (reference sequence). The CDR3 length is 13 residues.

This clonotype appeared many times. The genes are TRBV5-1 and TRBJ2-1, with D tentatively TRBD2 (6 bases). The CDR3 is made up of 16 amino acids. CDR1 and CDR2 from the germline V gene are SGHRS and YFSETQ. Trimming shortened V by 4 bases and J by 7 bases, and 21 bases separated the two germline ends. CDR3 in amino acids: CASSRAGTLLGNEQFF. The CDR3 DNA reads as TGCGCCAGCAGCCGCGCGGGGACCTTACTAGGGAATGAGCAGTTCTTC.

The sample holds a few counts of this clonotype. This chain connects TRBV11-2 to TRBJ2-1; 9 bases map to TRBD2. V lost 6 bases, J lost 0 bases, and 9 bases stayed unmatched. The CDR3 loop spans 17 amino acids. Germline V gives CDR1 SGHAT, CDR2 FQNNGV. The CDR3 region has the DNA TGTGCCAGCAGGGGGCAAGCGGGAGGACGCTCCTACAATGAGCAGTTCTTC. Its translation is CASRGQAGGRSYNEQFF. The whole variable domain, remainder taken from reference TRBV11-2 and TRBJ2-1, is EAGVAQSPRYKIIEKRQSVAFWCNPISGHATLYWYQQILGQGPKLLIQFQNNGVVDDSQLPKDRFSAERLKGVDSTLKIQPAKLEDSAVYLCASRGQAGGRSYNEQFFGPGTRLTVL.

This clonotype occurred many times. This chain joins TRBV29-1 and TRBJ2-1; 7 nucleotides match TRBD2. The CDR3 spans 14 residues. The V and J ends lost 2 bases and 4 bases, in that order; junction bases with no gene match: 5. Germline-derived CDR1 and CDR2 are SQVTM and ANQGSEA. The CDR3 bases are TGCAGCGTTGAATGGGGGGGGAGATACAATGAGCAGTTCTTC. It yields the protein CSVEWGGRYNEQFF.

A few counts support this clonotype. V usage is TRBV10-3 and J usage is TRBJ2-2; TRBD1 might be the D (6 bases). This CDR3 is built from 13 residues. Germline lookup yields CDR1 ENHRY and CDR2 SYGVKD. Trimming stripped 7 bases from V and 5 bases from J, with 11 bases between. The CDR3 nucleotides are TGTGCCATCACAGGGGTTCCGACCGGGGAGCTGTTTTTT. This sequence encodes CAITGVPTGELFF.